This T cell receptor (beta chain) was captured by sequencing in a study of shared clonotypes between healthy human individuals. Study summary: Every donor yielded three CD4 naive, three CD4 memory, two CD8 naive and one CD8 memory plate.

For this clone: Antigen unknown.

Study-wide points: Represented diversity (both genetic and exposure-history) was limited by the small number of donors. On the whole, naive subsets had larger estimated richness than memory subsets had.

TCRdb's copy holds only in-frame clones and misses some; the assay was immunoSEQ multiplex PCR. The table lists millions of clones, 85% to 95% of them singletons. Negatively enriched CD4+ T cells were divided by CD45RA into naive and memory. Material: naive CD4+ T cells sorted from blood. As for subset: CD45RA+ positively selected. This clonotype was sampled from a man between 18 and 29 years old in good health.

The CDR3 nucleotides read TGCGCCAGCAGCCAAGAGGGGAGCGGTCGCAGCTCCTACGAGCAGTACTTC. Translated, it gives CASSQEGSGRSSYEQYF. The chain carries TRBV4-1 and TRBJ2-7, with D perhaps matching TRBD2 (5 bases). Per the germline V gene, CDR1 is MGHRA and CDR2 is YSYEKL. This CDR3 is built from 17 residues. With 0 bases removed from V and 0 bases from J, the gap between germline ends came to 15 bases.